This T cell receptor (beta chain) was identified during a study of blood T cell repertoires in COVID-19. Libraries were prepared by immunoSEQ multiplex PCR; TCRdb keeps only in-frame clonotypes and omits some of them. The data show some 110,000 clones, 90% to 95% seen once. CDR1 and CDR2 (germline): MDHEN, SYDVKM. Trimming pared 2 bases from V and 0 bases from J, leaving 10 bases between. CDR3 length: 15 residues. The chain is built from TRBV28 and TRBJ1-2; D gene ambiguous. The TCR comes from a human donor in a cohort sampled during active COVID-19. Sequenced sample: peripheral blood. The CDR3 is CASSLVYETNYGYTF. Here the CDR3 DNA reads TGTGCCAGCAGTTTAGTTTATGAGACTAACTATGGCTACACCTTC.